What follows are 12 T cell receptor beta chains derived from one specimen sequenced in a study of blood T cell repertoires in COVID-19. Only in-frame clones appear in the TCRdb table, and some are missing; sequencing was by immunoSEQ multiplex PCR. Of approximately 100,000 clones in the sample, under 80% are singletons; the top ten hold less than 25%. What was sequenced was peripheral blood. The origin of the receptors is a man aged 65-85 years with active or convalescent COVID-19.

This chain connects TRBV6-5 to TRBJ1-3, with D possibly TRBD1 on 5 matching bases. V was pared by 4 bases and J by 1 base, with 8 bases between. The CDR3 length is 14 residues. The germline gives CDR1 MNHEY, CDR2 SVGAGI. The CDR3 DNA reads TGTGCCAGCAGTTCCGGGACTTCTGGAAACACCATATATTTT. The encoded protein is CASSSGTSGNTIYF.

The CDR3 sequence is CASSFFVRDSSINEQFF. The CDR3 DNA is TGTGCCAGCTCATTTTTTGTCCGGGACAGCAGTATCAATGAGCAGTTCTTC. This chain uses TRBV18 with TRBJ2-1, with TRBD1 matching over 7 bases. Germline-derived CDR1 and CDR2 are KGHSH and LQKENI. J was trimmed by 6 bases and V by 5 bases; bases with no gene match: 16. The CDR3 sequence is 17 residues long.

The chain has TRBV28 and TRBJ2-2, with 9 bases fitting TRBD1. Germline lookup yields CDR1 MDHEN and CDR2 SYDVKM. The CDR3 runs 15 residues. J was trimmed by 0 bases and V by 5 bases; bases with no gene match: 1. The CDR3 sequence is CASSGDRANTGELFF. The CDR3 bases are TGTGCCAGCAGTGGGGACAGGGCGAACACCGGGGAGCTGTTTTTT.

The chain couples TRBV18 to TRBJ1-6; 7 bases line up with TRBD1. Germline CDR1 KGHSH, CDR2 LQKENI. CDR3 length: 15 residues. After removal of 5 bases from V and 5 bases from J, the junction contained 6 bases not matched to a gene. The CDR3 loop reads CASSATGANNSPLHF. The CDR3 DNA reads as TGTGCCAGCTCAGCCACAGGGGCGAATAATTCACCCCTCCACTTT. The full variable domain, completed using reference TRBV18 and TRBJ1-6, is NAGVMQNPRHLVRRRGQEARLRCSPMKGHSHVYWYRQLPEEGLKFMVYLQKENIIDESGMPKERFSAEFPKEGPSILRIQQVVRGDSAAYFCASSATGANNSPLHFGNGTRLTVT.

This clone appeared once. The chain employs TRBV2 and TRBJ2-5; D gene uncertain. V gave up 4 bases and J gave up 3 bases, with 9 bases separating them. The germline V gene has CDR1 SNHLY and CDR2 FYNNEI. The CDR3 consists of 13 residues. CDR3 sequence (DNA): TGTGCCAGCAGTGGTCAGTCGAAAGAGACCCAGTACTTC. Protein sequence: CASSGQSKETQYF.

The chain couples TRBV30 to TRBJ1-1; TRBD1 matches at 9 bases. The V and J ends lost 4 bases and 6 bases, in that order; junction bases with no gene match: 6. The germline CDR1 and CDR2 sequences are GTSNPN and SVGIG (reference sequence). The CDR3 loop spans 13 amino acids. The CDR3 DNA reads TGTGCCTGGAATACGGACAGGGGAGCTGAAGCTTTCTTT. Translated: CAWNTDRGAEAFF.

This sequence joins TRBV5-1 and TRBJ2-5, with 9 bases lining up with TRBD1. The CDR3 runs 15 residues. Looked up from germline, CDR1 is SGHRS and CDR2 is YFSETQ. The J segment lost 1 base and the V segment lost 7 bases, leaving 8 bases of the junction unmatched. CDR3 in amino acids: CASAPGDRAQETQYF. As DNA, the CDR3 is TGCGCCAGCGCGCCAGGGGACAGGGCCCAAGAGACCCAGTACTTC.

This clone was recorded a few times. V is TRBV29-1 and J is TRBJ2-5; the D gene is possibly TRBD1 (5 bases). Trimming took off 6 bases at V and 2 bases at J, with 13 bases between the two ends. Germline lookup yields CDR1 SQVTM and CDR2 ANQGSEA. The CDR3 is 13 amino acids. The CDR3 nucleotides are TGCAGCGTGGAGTCCTCAGGGCAAGAGACCCAGTACTTC. Encoded protein: CSVESSGQETQYF.

The chain links TRBV30 to TRBJ1-4; TRBD1 matches at 8 bases. The CDR3 runs 12 residues. Germline lookup yields CDR1 GTSNPN and CDR2 SVGIG (reference sequence). V lost 4 bases and J lost 8; bases outside the gene matches: 3. The CDR3: CAWTDRGEKLFF. The CDR3 DNA follows: TGTGCCTGGACAGACAGGGGAGAAAAACTGTTTTTT.

This chain links TRBV29-1 with TRBJ1-4; D is undetermined. The germline gives CDR1 SQVTM, CDR2 ANQGSEA. V lost 6 bases and J lost 0, with 11 bases in between. The CDR3 loop spans 14 amino acids. The CDR3 DNA follows: TGCAGCGTCTTACAGCATGCAACTAATGAAAAACTGTTTTTT. Residues: CSVLQHATNEKLFF.

The chain recombines TRBV5-4 with TRBJ2-4, with TRBD1 matching 9 bases. Germline V gene lookup returns CDR1 SGHNT and CDR2 YYREEE (reference sequence). There are 16 residues in the CDR3. The V segment lost 1 base and the J segment 7 bases; nucleotides outside the gene matches: 9. This chain's CDR3 is CASSLLTGGPGNIQYF. The CDR3 DNA reads TGTGCCAGCAGCTTGTTAACAGGGGGCCCCGGGAACATTCAGTACTTC. Drawing the rest from reference TRBV5-4 and TRBJ2-4, the complete variable domain is ETGVTQSPTHLIKTRGQQVTLRCSSQSGHNTVSWYQQALGQGPQFIFQYYREEENGRGNFPPRFSGLQFPNYSSELNVNALELDDSALYLCASSLLTGGPGNIQYFGAGTRLSVL.

The rearrangement joins TRBV9 to TRBJ2-1; 13 nucleotides match TRBD2. Germline assignment: CDR1 SGDLS and CDR2 YYNGEE. Losses at the gene ends were 4 bases for V and 10 bases for J; bases not matched to a gene: 11. The CDR3 is made up of 16 amino acids. This chain's CDR3 is CASSTKAGLAGLEQFF. Written as DNA, the CDR3 is TGTGCCAGCAGCACAAAAGCGGGACTAGCGGGGCTGGAGCAGTTCTTC.